A selection of T cell receptor beta chains follows, all from one sample in a study of blood T cells in healthy people across ages. TCRdb called the 5' RACE reads again in MiXCR, with one record for every CDR3 protein. The sample records about 1.8 million distinct CDR3 sequences, 49% being singletons. Sequencing was performed on blood. These receptors were obtained from a woman aged 40 to 50 in good health. Both conserved end residues are part of each CDR3. Fields, in order: CDR3 length, J gene, V gene, clone size, D gene, CDR3 DNA, CDR3 protein. A D gene is named only where the DNA matches it firmly. For some rows the clone size is stated as once, few or many, or as a class when expanded; others skip it.

>15|TRBJ2-3|TRBV25-1|.|.
TGTGCCAGCAGTGGGGGACTGCGGGGCACAGATACGCAGTATTTT
CASSGGLRGTDTQYF
>13|TRBJ2-3|TRBV21-1|.|.
TGTGCCAGCAGCAAAGTTCAGGCAGATACGCAGTATTTT
CASSKVQADTQYF
>16|TRBJ2-1|TRBV9|.|.
TGTGCCAGCAGCGTAGGAGGCGGCTGGCCGTACAATGAGCAGTTCTTC
CASSVGGGWPYNEQFF
>15|TRBJ2-7|TRBV11-2|.|.
TGTGCCAGCAGCTTCAAGGCGGGGCCGTCTGGGGAGCAGTACTTC
CASSFKAGPSGEQYF
>14|TRBJ2-3|TRBV20-1|.|.
TGCAGTGCTAGATCTCTGTTACAAACAGATACGCAGTATTTT
CSARSLLQTDTQYF
>14|TRBJ2-1|TRBV6-5|.|TRBD1
TGTGCCAGCAGTTTCCGGACAGGTCTCAATGAGCAGTTCTTC
CASSFRTGLNEQFF
>14|TRBJ1-2|TRBV20-1|.|.
TGCAGTGCTAGAGGGGGGGAACGGGCCTATGGCTACACCTTC
CSARGGERAYGYTF
>15|TRBJ1-2|TRBV12-3/TRBV12-4|few|TRBD1
TGTGCCAGCAGTTTAGTAGGGGGCGCGTACTATGGCTACACCTTC
CASSLVGGAYYGYTF
>11|TRBJ1-4|TRBV5-6|.|.
TGTGCCAGCAGCTTTCGTGAAAAACTGTTTTTT
CASSFREKLFF
>12|TRBJ2-7|TRBV15|once|.
TGTGCCACCAGCAGATTCTTGGGCGAGCAGTACTTC
CATSRFLGEQYF
>15|TRBJ2-1|TRBV5-1|.|TRBD2
TGCGCCAGCAGCATTAGCGGGGGGGTTGGGAATGAGCAGTTCTTC
CASSISGGVGNEQFF
>17|TRBJ1-2|TRBV29-1|.|.
TGCAGCGTTCCCAAGGGGCCCCAACCGTTTTCTAACTATGGCTACACCTTC
CSVPKGPQPFSNYGYTF
>17|TRBJ2-6|TRBV6-2/TRBV6-3|few|.
TGTGCCAGCAGTTCTCCTGGATGGGGTCCTGGGGCCAACGTCCTGACTTTC
CASSSPGWGPGANVLTF
>15|TRBJ2-5|TRBV7-9|few|TRBD1
TGTGCCAGCAGCTTAGGAGGACAGGGGGAAGAGACCCAGTACTTC
CASSLGGQGEETQYF
>13|TRBJ2-7|TRBV29-1|.|TRBD1
TGCAGCGTTGAAACAGGGGGGTACAATGAGCAGTACTTC
CSVETGGYNEQYF
>11|TRBJ1-2|TRBV5-6|few|.
TGTGCCAGCAGCTTGGGACAGCGTTACACCTTC
CASSLGQRYTF
>15|TRBJ1-6|TRBV5-1|few|.
TGCGCCAGCAGCCCGCTACGGTCCGGGAATTCACCCCTCCACTTT
CASSPLRSGNSPLHF
>13|TRBJ1-1|TRBV7-9|.|.
TGTGCCAGCAACCATGGAGGGAACACTGAAGCTTTCTTT
CASNHGGNTEAFF